The 20 T cell receptor beta chains below come from one sample, sequenced in a study of CD8 T cells in Susac syndrome. A quantity of about 0.5 to 1 ug RNA underwent reverse transcription using random hexamers. MiXCR, run by TCRdb on the immunoSEQ multiplex PCR reads, gives a single entry per CDR3 protein. The sample shows approximately 190,000 distinct CDR3 sequences, approximately 95% of them seen only once. Material: CD8+ T cells from PBMCs. The receptor set was obtained from a human donor with Susac syndrome.

The gene calls are TRBV7-6 and TRBJ2-1; D could derive from TRBD1 or TRBD2 (5 bases each). Germline-derived CDR1 and CDR2 are SGHVS and FNYEAQ. V dropped 4 bases and J dropped 8 bases, with 18 bases sitting between them. The CDR3 loop spans 15 amino acids. The DNA for the CDR3 is TGTGCCAGCAGCTACGGGACCCAAGTGCTGGATGAGCAGTTCTTC. Translating it yields CASSYGTQVLDEQFF.

This chain connects TRBV7-9 to TRBJ2-2, with TRBD2 matching over 9 bases. Germline V lookup: CDR1 SEHNR, CDR2 FQNEAQ (reference sequence). Trimming cost V 5 bases and J 2 bases; bases outside gene matches: 6. There are 16 residues in the CDR3. The CDR3 sequence is CASSVGLASNTGELFF. Here the CDR3 DNA reads TGTGCCAGCAGCGTAGGACTAGCGAGTAACACCGGGGAGCTGTTTTTT. Using reference TRBV7-9 and TRBJ2-2 for the parts outside the CDR3, the full variable domain is DTGVSQNPRHKITKRGQNVTFRCDPISEHNRLYWYRQTLGQGPEFLTYFQNEAQLEKSRLLSDRFSAERPKGSFSTLEIQRTEQGDSAMYLCASSVGLASNTGELFFGEGSRLTVL.

The gene calls are TRBV7-9 and TRBJ2-1; D is unclear. Germline V CDR1 and CDR2: SEHNR, FQNEAQ (reference sequence). With 9 bases removed from V and 6 bases from J, the gap between germline ends came to 18 bases. This CDR3 comprises 14 residues. This CDR3 reads CASDNGLVINEQFF. CDR3 sequence (DNA): TGTGCCAGTGATAATGGCTTAGTAATCAATGAGCAGTTCTTC. Full variable domain (remainder filled in from reference TRBV7-9 and TRBJ2-1): DTGVSQNPRHKITKRGQNVTFRCDPISEHNRLYWYRQTLGQGPEFLTYFQNEAQLEKSRLLSDRFSAERPKGSFSTLEIQRTEQGDSAMYLCASDNGLVINEQFFGPGTRLTVL.

The count of this clonotype is one. V is TRBV7-9 and J is TRBJ1-5, with unresolved D. CDR1 and CDR2 (germline): SEHNR, FQNEAQ (reference sequence). The CDR3 loop spans 15 amino acids. With 1 base removed from V and 6 bases from J, the gap between germline ends came to 13 bases. CDR3 residues: CASSLGEGLRQPQHF. In DNA, the CDR3 is TGTGCCAGCAGCTTAGGAGAGGGCCTTCGTCAGCCCCAGCATTTT.

The rearrangement uses TRBV20-1 and TRBJ2-7, with no clear D. The germline CDR1 and CDR2 sequences are DFQATT and SNEGSKA (reference sequence). The V and J ends lost 0 bases and 3 bases respectively, with 6 bases between them. The CDR3 runs to 12 residues. CDR3 DNA: TGCAGTGCTAGAGAGGCTTACTACGAGCAGTACTTC. Protein product: CSAREAYYEQYF.

This sequence joins TRBV5-1 and TRBJ1-1; 7 nucleotides match TRBD1. Trimming took 3 bases from V and 0 from J; bases not matched to a gene: 11. Germline values: CDR1 SGHRS, CDR2 YFSETQ. This CDR3 contains 17 residues. CDR3 coding DNA: TGCGCCAGCAGCTCAGGGACAGCGCAACTGATGAACACTGAAGCTTTCTTT. Amino acid sequence: CASSSGTAQLMNTEAFF. Drawing the rest from reference TRBV5-1 and TRBJ1-1, the complete variable domain is KAGVTQTPRYLIKTRGQQVTLSCSPISGHRSVSWYQQTPGQGLQFLFEYFSETQRNKGNFPGRFSGRQFSNSRSEMNVSTLELGDSALYLCASSSGTAQLMNTEAFFGQGTRLTVV.

The genes are TRBV6-5 and TRBJ2-2, with 8 bases that match TRBD1. V shed 5 bases and J 3 bases; nucleotides not matched to a gene: 5. The CDR3 totals 15 residues. From germline, CDR1 is MNHEY and CDR2 SVGAGI. Written as DNA, the CDR3 is TGTGCCAGCAGTCAAGGACAGGGAGACACCGGGGAGCTGTTTTTT. Protein sequence: CASSQGQGDTGELFF.

The CDR3 here is CATRGDTWVGDTGELFF. DNA of the CDR3: TGTGCCACCAGAGGAGATACTTGGGTAGGGGACACCGGGGAGCTGTTTTTT. The chain recombines TRBV24-1 with TRBJ2-2; D possibly corresponds to TRBD1 (5 bases). Germline-derived CDR1 and CDR2 are KGHDR and SFDVKD. CDR3 size: 17 residues. Trimming took off 7 bases at V and 3 bases at J, with 20 bases between the two ends.

This clonotype has a single count. This rearrangement joins TRBV19 to TRBJ2-7, with 9 bases aligning to TRBD1. Trimming at V came to 9 bases and at J to 2 bases, leaving 2 bases not matched to a gene. CDR3 length equals 12 residues. CDR1 LNHDA and CDR2 SQIVND come from the germline V gene (reference sequence). The CDR3: CASRTGAYEQYF. The CDR3 DNA follows: TGTGCCAGCCGGACAGGGGCCTACGAGCAGTACTTC.

The chain is built from TRBV27 and TRBJ2-3; TRBD2 aligns across 10 bases. From germline, CDR1 is MNHEY and CDR2 SMNVEV (reference sequence). The CDR3 sequence is 18 residues long. J lost 2 bases, V lost 8 bases, and 16 bases had no gene match. CDR3 sequence: CASGRQGPLAGLTDTQYF. The DNA of the CDR3 is TGTGCCAGCGGACGACAGGGGCCACTAGCGGGGCTCACAGATACGCAGTATTTT.

This clonotype appeared a few times. The genes are TRBV6-5 and TRBJ2-3, with D perhaps assigned TRBD1 or TRBD2 (5 bases each). CDR3 size: 12 residues. Germline V gene sequence: CDR1 MNHEY, CDR2 SVGAGI. Trimming pared 5 bases from V and 11 bases from J, leaving 14 bases between. The CDR3 reads CASSPSGTEQYF. The CDR3, as DNA: TGTGCCAGCAGTCCCTCCGGGACGGAGCAGTATTTT.

The chain carries TRBV27 and TRBJ1-5; 7 positions match TRBD1. The CDR3 covers 17 residues. Looked up from germline, CDR1 is MNHEY and CDR2 is SMNVEV (reference sequence). V trimming: 5 bases; J trimming: 11 bases; junction bases outside the gene matches: 21. CDR3 protein: CASSTTRPGTALMAQHF. In DNA, the CDR3 is TGTGCCAGCAGTACGACTCGTCCCGGGACAGCCCTTATGGCCCAGCATTTT.

This chain joins TRBV6-5 and TRBJ1-5; no reliable D call. V was trimmed by 8 bases and J by 0 bases, leaving 5 bases between them. Germline V gene data show CDR1 as MNHEY and CDR2 as SVGAGI. This CDR3 is built from 12 residues. The CDR3 DNA reads TGTGCCAGCGGGTATAGCAATCAGCCCCAGCATTTT. The encoded protein is CASGYSNQPQHF.

The chain is built from TRBV20-1 and TRBJ2-3; 7 nucleotides align to TRBD1. J lost 0 bases, V lost 3 bases, and 6 bases had no gene match. Germline values: CDR1 DFQATT, CDR2 SNEGSKA (reference sequence). There are 15 residues in the CDR3. This CDR3 reads CSARVQGPSTDTQYF. CDR3 nucleotide sequence: TGCAGTGCTAGGGTACAGGGGCCTAGCACAGATACGCAGTATTTT.

V usage is TRBV10-3 and J usage is TRBJ1-2; D perhaps matches TRBD1 (6 bases). CDR1 ENHRY and CDR2 SYGVKD come from the germline V gene. Trimming took 4 bases from V and 10 from J, leaving 10 bases between them. The CDR3 is made up of 11 amino acids. Here the CDR3 reads CAISGSGDYTF. CDR3 nucleotide sequence: TGTGCCATCAGTGGATCAGGGGACTACACCTTC.

This clonotype has just a few counts. The rearrangement joins TRBV7-9 to TRBJ2-7; TRBD1 matches 9 bases. Germline CDR1 and CDR2: SEHNR and FQNEAQ (reference sequence). CDR3 length equals 15 residues. The ends lost 5 bases at V and 4 bases at J; junction bases unmatched: 9. Here the CDR3 reads CASSPGQGAIYEQYF. The DNA for the CDR3 is TGTGCCAGCAGCCCGGGACAGGGTGCCATTTACGAGCAGTACTTC.

The rearrangement joins TRBV11-2 to TRBJ1-3, with a possible D match to TRBD1 (6 bases). From germline, CDR1 is SGHAT and CDR2 FQNNGV. The CDR3 consists of 14 residues. Trimming cost V 2 bases and J 2 bases, with 7 bases left between them. CDR3 loop: CASSLTGPGNTIYF. The CDR3 DNA reads TGTGCCAGCAGCTTAACAGGGCCTGGAAACACCATATATTTT.

The chain carries TRBV7-9 and TRBJ2-1, with a possible D match to TRBD1 (6 bases). Germline V gene sequence: CDR1 SEHNR, CDR2 FQNEAQ (reference sequence). The CDR3 covers 16 residues. V was shortened by 5 bases and J by 0 bases, with 14 bases between the two germline ends. CDR3 nucleotides: TGTGCCAGCAGCCCCAGAGAGGGGGTCTCCTACAATGAGCAGTTCTTC. It codes for CASSPREGVSYNEQFF.

The genes are TRBV5-1 and TRBJ2-7; TRBD2 is a possible D gene (7 bases). The CDR3 has 11 amino acids. Deletions cut 6 bases from V and 7 bases from J, with 11 bases between. CDR1 SGHRS and CDR2 YFSETQ come from the germline V gene. CDR3 DNA sequence: TGCGCCAGCAAAAGGGGGGGGGAGCAGTACTTC. This codes for CASKRGGEQYF.

The V gene is TRBV4-1, the J gene TRBJ2-7, with D maybe TRBD2 (6 bases). The CDR3 covers 17 residues. V was cut by 0 bases and J by 5 bases, with 20 bases left in between. The V gene's germline CDR1 is MGHRA and CDR2 YSYEKL. The CDR3 spells CASSQENRGGNYNEQYF. DNA for the CDR3: TGCGCCAGCAGCCAAGAAAATCGCGGAGGGAATTACAACGAGCAGTACTTC.